This section outlines one T cell receptor (beta chain) sequence together with its context. The table lists this clonotype with many counts. The input lacks base qualities; no much larger clone sits a single base away. Library method: 5' RACE. Before sequencing, the TCRbeta libraries were pooled in proportion to the number of cells sorted for each library. Total RNA was extracted from the sorted cells with RNAzol RT, and cDNA was synthesized using an oligo(dT) primer and a template-switching oligo. The TCRbeta V-CDR3-J region was amplified by PCR between a SMARTer oligo primer and a TCRbeta constant-region primer using Kapa HiFi. A second PCR attached Illumina adaptors and sample-specific index barcodes, followed by HighPrep bead cleanup and Bioanalyzer confirmation of a band of roughly 650 bp. Sequencing of the libraries was done on an Illumina MiSeq using 2x151 bp paired-end reads. The study's processing was this. An in-house Java program demultiplexed the reads, while MiXCR assigned TCRbeta annotations and counted clonotypes. Repertoire overlap was assessed with Morisita-Horn indices from the R package vegan, and UPGMA clustering and Circos plots of recurring clonotypes were generated. Shannon diversity and richness were normalized to the highest possible value given the input cell numbers, yielding values from 0 to 1. CDR3beta sequences were aligned using MUSCLE, distances were calculated using SeqinR, and multidimensional scaling was plotted in R. Clones were called with MiXCR by TCRdb after fastp trimmed the public reads at Q25, and only in-frame beta chains were retained. CDR3 protein duplicates are merged, each entry listing the most common genes and DNA. The V and J calls were determined by TCRdb, not by the authors. The sample contains about 550 distinct CDR3 sequences, roughly 2% of them found a single time. The ten most abundant clones make up about 22% of the sample.

PBMCs were labeled with CellTrace CFSE and were cultured for about 6 days in RPMI containing about 8% human serum plus peptide pools at approximately 0.94 ug/mL each. On a BD FACSAria, proliferating CD4 T cells were sorted without fixation as live CD56-CD19-CD16-CD3+CD4+ CFSE-low cells. Enrolled adults were healthy and were found to be seronegative for ZIKV, JEV, YFV, DENV and WNV by microneutralization screening. The samples were drawn from a phase 1 trial of an alum-adjuvanted Zika purified-inactivated virus (ZPIV) vaccine that was randomized, double-blinded and placebo-controlled. Peripheral blood mononuclear cells were isolated by standard procedure and were kept frozen in liquid nitrogen until use. This entry belongs to a study of Japanese encephalitis immunity and Zika vaccine responses (dated by TCRdb to about 2021). At the level of the whole study: The included participants were given three 5.0 ug doses of alum-adjuvanted ZPIV at weeks 0, 4 and 28. Several representative participants per pre-vaccination group were picked for TCR sequencing, using samples from week 52 and from week 0, the point after pre-vaccination but before ZPIV. The study asked whether earlier vaccination against Japanese encephalitis virus (JEV) or yellow fever virus (YFV) shaped CD4 T cell responses to the Zika vaccine. About a dozen participants were given two doses of JEV vaccine (IXIARO) 28 days apart, two to three months before the first ZPIV dose. One dose of YFV vaccine (YF-VAX) was administered before ZPIV to roughly 12 participants, and nine participants were flavivirus-naive. In addition, the TCR repertoires of a few flavivirus-naive individuals were analyzed at weeks 2, 6 and 52 after ZPIV vaccination began. The stimulations used peptide pools from ZIKV structural proteins divided into flavivirus-conserved and non-conserved sets, or JEV or YFV peptides that matched the pre-vaccination. The ZIKV peptides, 15-mers that overlapped by 11 residues, were chosen for containing NetMHCpan/NetMHCII-predicted epitopes with affinity below 50 nM.

From a lookup of the germline V gene (reference sequence), CDR1 and CDR2 are LNHDA and SQIVND. The trim is 3 bases for V and 5 bases for J, with a gap of 13 bases between the germline ends. Its CDR3 holds 14 amino acids, cysteine through phenylalanine. The entry retains the CDR3 DNA only, 42 bases that are in frame from base 1. The research as a whole found: Samples were clustered by participant, with no similarity observed between individuals, suggesting that no public TCRs were detected. Rather than the whole vaccinated cohort, the analysis covered just a subset of trial participants, namely those who received three doses and had adequate samples. Higher repertoire similarity across time-points and stimulations was observed in JEV-pre-vaccinated donors than in YFV-pre-vaccinated donors, indicating that more clonotypes were common to ZIKV and JEV stimulation. Because there were not enough samples, the peptide pools could not be deconvoluted, which meant the specific peptides behind the cross-reactive responses went unidentified. In JEV-pre-vaccinated donors, the repertoire richness of CD4 T cells responding to conserved ZIKV epitopes dropped significantly after ZPIV. CD8 T cell responses to ZIKV peptide pools were of very low magnitude and seen in only a few individuals.

The source was antigen-activated CD4+ T cells from blood, cultured, collected during a Zika inactivated vaccine study. This receptor chain uses TRBV19 and TRBJ2-5, with a tentative D gene TRBD1 over 6 matching bases. The TCR was taken from an adult woman who received an inactivated Zika virus vaccine. The DNA reads TGTGCCAGTAGTATGGAACAGGGTAGGGAGACCCAGTACTTC. Translated, it reads CASSMEQGRETQYF.